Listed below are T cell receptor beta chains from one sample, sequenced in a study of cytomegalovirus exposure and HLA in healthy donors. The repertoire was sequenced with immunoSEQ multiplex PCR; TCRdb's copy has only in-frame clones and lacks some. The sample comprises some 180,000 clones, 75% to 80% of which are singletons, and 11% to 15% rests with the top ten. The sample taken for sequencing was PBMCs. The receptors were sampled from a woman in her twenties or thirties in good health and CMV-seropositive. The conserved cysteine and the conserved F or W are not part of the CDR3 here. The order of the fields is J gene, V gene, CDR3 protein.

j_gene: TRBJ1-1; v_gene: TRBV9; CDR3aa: ASSAQGDTEAF
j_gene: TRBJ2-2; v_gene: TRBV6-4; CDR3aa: ASSDSSPGELF
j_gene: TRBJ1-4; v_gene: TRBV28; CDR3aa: ASTEPAGDEKLF
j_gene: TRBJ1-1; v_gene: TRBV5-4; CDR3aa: ASRPRQDTEAF
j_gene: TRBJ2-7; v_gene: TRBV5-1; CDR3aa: ASSWETSAYEQY
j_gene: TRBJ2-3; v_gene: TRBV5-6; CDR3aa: ASSSGQRIDTQY
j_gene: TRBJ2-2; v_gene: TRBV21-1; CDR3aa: ASSKQGHTGELF
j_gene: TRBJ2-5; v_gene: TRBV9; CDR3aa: ASSVGRLRTSGAETQY
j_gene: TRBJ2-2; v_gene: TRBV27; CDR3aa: ASSFVAGELF
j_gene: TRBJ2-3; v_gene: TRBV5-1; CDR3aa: ASSPDSPTDTQY
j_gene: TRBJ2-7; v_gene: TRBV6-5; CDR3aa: ASSYGGYSYEQY
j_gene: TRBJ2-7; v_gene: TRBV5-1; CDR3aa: ASSLATGTGLYEQY
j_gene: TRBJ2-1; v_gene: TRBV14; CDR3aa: ASSQVASYNEQF
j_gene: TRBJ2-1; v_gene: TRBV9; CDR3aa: ASSVSSGGAESRRYNEQF
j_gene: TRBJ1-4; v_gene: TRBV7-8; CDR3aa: ASSLKRVSNEKLF
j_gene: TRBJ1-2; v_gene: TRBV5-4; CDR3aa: ASSSNGQGTHGYT
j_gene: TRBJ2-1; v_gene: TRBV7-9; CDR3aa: ASSQGLPNEQF
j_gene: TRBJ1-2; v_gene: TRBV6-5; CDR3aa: ASSPTKTGNYGYT
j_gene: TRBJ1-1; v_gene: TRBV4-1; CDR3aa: ASSQEFTVENTEAF
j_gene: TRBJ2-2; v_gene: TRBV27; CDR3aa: ASSLAGDPGGELF
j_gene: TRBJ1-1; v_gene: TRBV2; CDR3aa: ASSYRGLNTEAF
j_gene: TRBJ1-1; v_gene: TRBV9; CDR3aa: ASSPHGVIMNTEAF
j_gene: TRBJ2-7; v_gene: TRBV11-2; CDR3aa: ASSRGPITYEQY
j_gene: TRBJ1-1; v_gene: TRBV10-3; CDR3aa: AISELGSTEAF
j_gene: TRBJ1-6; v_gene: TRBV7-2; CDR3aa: ASSLVRASPLH